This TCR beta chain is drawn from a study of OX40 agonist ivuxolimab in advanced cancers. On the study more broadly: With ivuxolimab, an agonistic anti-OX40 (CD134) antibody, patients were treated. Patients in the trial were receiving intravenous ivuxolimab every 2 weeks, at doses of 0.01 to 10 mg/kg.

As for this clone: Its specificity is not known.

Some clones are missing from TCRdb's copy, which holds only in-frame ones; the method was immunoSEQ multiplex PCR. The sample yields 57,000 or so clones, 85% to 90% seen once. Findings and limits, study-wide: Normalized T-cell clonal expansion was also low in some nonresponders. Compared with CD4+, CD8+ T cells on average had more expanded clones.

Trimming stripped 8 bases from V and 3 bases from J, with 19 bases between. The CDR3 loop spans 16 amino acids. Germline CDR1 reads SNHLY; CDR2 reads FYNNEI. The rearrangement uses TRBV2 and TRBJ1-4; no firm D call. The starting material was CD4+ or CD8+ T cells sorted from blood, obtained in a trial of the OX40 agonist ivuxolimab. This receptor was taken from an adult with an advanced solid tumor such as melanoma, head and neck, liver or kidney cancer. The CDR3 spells CASSGLASVANEKLFF. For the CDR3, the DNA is TGTGCCAGCTCGGGTCTCGCGTCCGTAGCTAATGAAAAACTGTTTTTT. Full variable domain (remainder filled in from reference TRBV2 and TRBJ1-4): EPEVTQTPSHQVTQMGQEVILRCVPISNHLYFYWYRQILGQKVEFLVSFYNNEISEKSEIFDDQFSVERPDGSNFTLKIRSTKLEDSAMYFCASSGLASVANEKLFFGSGTQLSVL.